A single sample gave rise to the 27 T cell receptor beta chains below, sequenced in a study of blood T cell repertoires in COVID-19. The assay was immunoSEQ multiplex PCR, and TCRdb's table has in-frame clones only and misses some. The sample carries 150,000 to 200,000 clones, around 80% recorded once. Material: PBMCs or T cells enriched from blood (not recorded which). The receptor set was obtained from a man between 50 and 59 years old who had recovered from COVID-19.

The chain links TRBV3-1 (or the pseudogene TRBV3-2) to TRBJ2-7, with 7 bases identical to TRBD2. Germline CDR1 LGHDT, CDR2 YNNKEL (reference sequence). This CDR3 has 15 amino acids. The V gene end was trimmed by 4 bases and the J gene end by 6 bases; junction bases not matched to a gene: 12. CDR3 coding DNA: TGTGCCAGCAGCCGAGGGGAGACTAGGGAGGGCGAGCAGTACTTC. It translates to CASSRGETREGEQYF.

The chain couples TRBV6-1 to TRBJ1-5; 12 bases are a match to TRBD1. The CDR3 has 16 amino acids. V shed 4 bases and J 7 bases; nucleotides not matched to a gene: 8. The germline gives CDR1 MNHNS, CDR2 SASEGT. The CDR3 sequence: CASSGGQGAVKQPQHF. In DNA, the CDR3 is TGTGCCAGCAGTGGGGGACAGGGGGCGGTCAAGCAGCCCCAGCATTTT.

This rearrangement joins TRBV4-1 to TRBJ2-2; 7 nucleotides match TRBD1. The CDR3 loop spans 16 amino acids. Germline-derived CDR1 and CDR2 are MGHRA and YSYEKL. V dropped 0 bases and J dropped 6; count of bases not matched to a gene: 7. Here the CDR3 reads CASSQDYLGTAGELFF. The DNA for the CDR3 is TGCGCCAGCAGCCAAGATTATTTAGGGACAGCCGGGGAGCTGTTTTTT.

The genes are TRBV30 and TRBJ2-4; D unresolved. Germline V gene data show CDR1 as GTSNPN and CDR2 as SVGIG (reference sequence). This CDR3 is built from 14 residues. V gave up 7 bases and J gave up 1 base, with 14 bases separating them. The CDR3 spells CASCRVGAKNIQYF. The CDR3, as DNA: TGTGCCTCCTGCCGGGTCGGGGCCAAAAACATTCAGTACTTC.

This sequence joins TRBV5-1 and TRBJ1-6; weak D call: TRBD1 (6 bases). This CDR3 comprises 15 residues. The germline V gene encodes CDR1 SGHRS and CDR2 YFSETQ. V gave up 4 bases and J gave up 5 bases, with 13 bases separating them. The CDR3: CASSQQGLNNSPLHF. Written as DNA, the CDR3 is TGCGCCAGCAGCCAACAGGGCCTTAATAATTCACCCCTCCACTTT.

V gene TRBV19 combines with J gene TRBJ2-5, with 7 bases that match TRBD1. The V and J ends lost 1 base and 1 base, in that order; junction bases with no gene match: 3. This CDR3 has 15 amino acids. Germline CDR1 LNHDA, CDR2 SQIVND (reference sequence). CDR3 loop: CASSIVGGIQETQYF. The CDR3, as DNA: TGTGCCAGTAGTATAGTAGGGGGCATCCAAGAGACCCAGTACTTC.

This clone was found a few times. V and J are TRBV27 and TRBJ2-3, with 15 nucleotides matching TRBD2. This CDR3 spans 16 amino acids. Per the germline V gene, CDR1 is MNHEY and CDR2 is SMNVEV (reference sequence). Germline trimming cut 3 bases from V and 6 bases from J; bases unmatched to any gene: 4. CDR3: CASSFFGLAGGDTQYF. CDR3 sequence (DNA): TGTGCCAGCAGTTTCTTTGGACTAGCGGGGGGGGATACGCAGTATTTT.

This chain joins TRBV9 and TRBJ1-6, with TRBD1 matching over 7 bases. V lost 7 bases and J lost 9; bases outside the gene matches: 7. Germline CDR1 reads SGDLS; CDR2 reads YYNGEE. The CDR3 runs 13 residues. Here the CDR3 reads CASGQGEASPLHF. The CDR3 DNA reads as TGTGCCAGCGGCCAGGGGGAGGCTTCACCCCTCCACTTT.

The chain uses TRBV4-1 and TRBJ1-4; D may be TRBD1 (6 bases). The CDR3 spans 14 residues. The germline CDR1 and CDR2 sequences are MGHRA and YSYEKL. V was pared by 3 bases and J by 7 bases, with 12 bases between. CDR3 DNA sequence: TGCGCCAGCAGCCACACAGGGTTTGGTGAAAAACTGTTTTTT. Its translation is CASSHTGFGEKLFF.

V is TRBV30 and J is TRBJ1-1; a weak D match, TRBD1 (6 bases). This CDR3 contains 12 residues. CDR1 GTSNPN and CDR2 SVGIG come from the germline V gene (reference sequence). Trimming pared 7 bases from V and 1 base from J, leaving 10 bases between. Written as DNA, the CDR3 is TGTGCCTCTGGGGGCGCGAACACTGAAGCTTTCTTT. Translating it yields CASGGANTEAFF.

J is TRBJ2-3 and V is TRBV7-3; TRBD2 agrees at 9 bases. CDR1 is SGHTA and CDR2 is FQGTGA in the germline V gene. The CDR3 loop spans 19 amino acids. V lost 0 bases and J lost 0; bases outside the gene matches: 10. The CDR3 DNA is TGTGCCAGCAGCTTAACCGCAAGCGGGGGGCCTAGTAGCACAGATACGCAGTATTTT. Its translation: CASSLTASGGPSSTDTQYF.

This clone was observed a handful of times. The V gene is TRBV6-4, the J gene TRBJ2-6, with a tentative D call TRBD2 (5 bases). V was shortened by 4 bases and J by 0 bases, with 10 bases between the two germline ends. The length of the CDR3 is 16 residues. Germline CDR1 reads MRHNA; CDR2 reads SNTAGT. CDR3 in DNA: TGTGCCAGCAGTGTGGACTCGAGCTCTGGGGCCAACGTCCTGACTTTC. Its protein product is CASSVDSSSGANVLTF.

The V and J genes are TRBV18 and TRBJ1-4; tentatively, D is TRBD1 (5 bases). Trimming left V 4 bases short and J 5 bases short, with 11 bases between. This CDR3 comprises 14 residues. The germline V gene has CDR1 KGHSH and CDR2 LQKENI. As DNA, the CDR3 is TGTGCCAGCTCACAGGACCGGGGGAATGAAAAACTGTTTTTT. As protein: CASSQDRGNEKLFF. The full variable domain, rest sourced from reference TRBV18 and TRBJ1-4, is NAGVMQNPRHLVRRRGQEARLRCSPMKGHSHVYWYRQLPEEGLKFMVYLQKENIIDESGMPKERFSAEFPKEGPSILRIQQVVRGDSAAYFCASSQDRGNEKLFFGSGTQLSVL.

This chain links TRBV18 with TRBJ1-6; TRBD1 aligns across 8 bases. CDR1 and CDR2 (germline): KGHSH, LQKENI. Losses at the gene ends were 3 bases for V and 0 bases for J; bases not matched to a gene: 7. The CDR3 is 18 amino acids. CDR3 in DNA: TGTGCCAGCTCACCGATGGGACAGGCGAGCTCCTATAATTCACCCCTCCACTTT. This codes for CASSPMGQASSYNSPLHF.

V gene TRBV6-5 combines with J gene TRBJ1-2, with 9 nucleotides matching TRBD1. The CDR3 consists of 14 residues. J was trimmed by 6 bases and V by 6 bases; bases with no gene match: 8. The germline gives CDR1 MNHEY, CDR2 SVGAGI. The CDR3 region is CASRAQGARNGYTF. The CDR3 nucleotides are TGTGCCAGCAGGGCACAGGGGGCGAGGAATGGCTACACCTTC.

The chain is built from TRBV5-1 and TRBJ2-3, with TRBD1 matching 9 bases. Germline CDR1 SGHRS, CDR2 YFSETQ. The V gene end was trimmed by 6 bases and the J gene end by 4 bases; junction bases not matched to a gene: 6. This CDR3 is built from 14 residues. The chain's CDR3 is CASMDTGGPDTQYF. CDR3 sequence (DNA): TGCGCCAGCATGGATACAGGGGGCCCAGATACGCAGTATTTT.

The chain carries TRBV4-2 and TRBJ2-5; tentatively, D is TRBD2 (7 bases). Looked up from germline, CDR1 is LGHNA and CDR2 is YNFKEQ. There are 15 residues in the CDR3. The V end was cut by 4 bases, the J end by 4 bases, with 16 bases between. The CDR3 loop reads CASSRQGGARETQYF. The DNA for the CDR3 is TGTGCCAGCAGCCGACAAGGGGGGGCCCGAGAGACCCAGTACTTC.

The V and J genes are TRBV30 and TRBJ2-7; maybe TRBD2 (7 bases). The CDR3 length is 12 residues. Germline CDR1 is GTSNPN and CDR2 is SVGIG (reference sequence). V gave up 7 bases and J gave up 9 bases, with 19 bases separating them. CDR3 sequence reads: CAFNAGRGGQYF. CDR3 sequence (DNA): TGTGCCTTCAACGCGGGTAGGGGGGGGCAGTACTTC.

The chain links TRBV10-2 to TRBJ1-1; tentative D call: TRBD1 (6 bases). The CDR3 loop spans 15 amino acids. V lost 6 bases to trimming and J lost 0 bases, with 14 bases between them. Germline lookup yields CDR1 WSHSY and CDR2 SAAADI. CDR3 region: CASRRTASMNTEAFF. CDR3 nucleotides: TGCGCCAGCAGGAGGACAGCCAGCATGAACACTGAAGCTTTCTTT.

This clone was observed once. The rearrangement links TRBV28 to TRBJ1-5, with a tentative D call TRBD1 (6 bases). The CDR3 contains 15 residues. V shed 6 bases and J shed 4 bases, with 16 bases lying between them. Germline assignment: CDR1 MDHEN and CDR2 SYDVKM. The CDR3 is CASSSHRVSNQPQHF. Written as DNA, the CDR3 is TGTGCCAGCAGCTCCCACAGGGTATCGAATCAGCCCCAGCATTTT.

This sequence joins TRBV9 and TRBJ2-3; no reliable D call. Trimming removed 0 bases from V and 4 bases from J, with 9 bases in between. Per the germline V gene, CDR1 is SGDLS and CDR2 is YYNGEE. This CDR3 spans 14 amino acids. In nucleotides, the CDR3 is TGTGCCAGCAGCGTAGCGGGTAGTCCAGATACGCAGTATTTT. Translated, it gives CASSVAGSPDTQYF.

The chain uses TRBV19 and TRBJ2-7, with D maybe TRBD2 (7 bases). CDR1 and CDR2 from the germline V gene are LNHDA and SQIVND (reference sequence). The CDR3 is 11 residues long. Trimming removed 10 bases at V and 4 bases at J, with 11 bases between. CDR3 bases: TGTGCCACCGGGGGGCGTTACGAGCAGTACTTC. Its translation: CATGGRYEQYF.

The chain employs TRBV5-1 and TRBJ1-4, with 8 bases lining up with TRBD1. CDR1 is SGHRS and CDR2 is YFSETQ in the germline V gene. CDR3 length: 15 amino acids. The junction had 7 bases not matched to a gene; V was cut back by 3 bases and J by 6 bases. CDR3 nucleotides: TGCGCCAGCAGCTCCCGGACAGGGACGCATGAAAAACTGTTTTTT. Amino acid sequence: CASSSRTGTHEKLFF.

The gene calls are TRBV2 and TRBJ1-6; TRBD1 aligns across 7 bases. The CDR3 length is 15 residues. CDR1 is SNHLY, CDR2 FYNNEI, per germline. The V segment lost 6 bases and the J segment 9 bases; nucleotides outside the gene matches: 11. For the CDR3, the DNA is TGTGCCAGCAGATTGGACCGGGACAGCCTTTCACCCCTCCACTTT. Translation gives CASRLDRDSLSPLHF.

The V and J genes are TRBV7-6 and TRBJ2-1; 10 positions match TRBD2. Trimming cost V 4 bases and J 10 bases; bases outside gene matches: 7. CDR3 length: 14 amino acids. Germline assignment: CDR1 SGHVS and CDR2 FNYEAQ. The chain's CDR3 is CASSSSLLAGEQFF. CDR3 DNA sequence: TGTGCCAGCAGCTCATCCCTACTAGCGGGGGAGCAGTTCTTC.

The chain is built from TRBV28 and TRBJ1-4; D is possibly TRBD1 (6 bases). The V gene lost 6 bases and the J gene lost 4 bases, with 12 bases spanning the gap. CDR1 MDHEN and CDR2 SYDVKM come from the germline V gene. The CDR3 runs 14 residues. The CDR3 DNA follows: TGTGCCAGCAGGGCAGGGGCCCATAATGAAAAACTGTTTTTT. Protein: CASRAGAHNEKLFF.

The chain is built from TRBV5-4 and TRBJ2-5, with 9 bases aligning to TRBD1. Germline values: CDR1 SGHNT, CDR2 YYREEE (reference sequence). Germline trimming cut 4 bases from V and 4 bases from J; bases unmatched to any gene: 8. The CDR3 runs 15 residues. CDR3 sequence reads: CASSPSTGGGETQYF. In DNA, the CDR3 is TGTGCCAGCAGCCCTTCGACAGGGGGAGGAGAGACCCAGTACTTC. The variable domain in full, with the rest retrieved from reference TRBV5-4 and TRBJ2-5, is ETGVTQSPTHLIKTRGQQVTLRCSSQSGHNTVSWYQQALGQGPQFIFQYYREEENGRGNFPPRFSGLQFPNYSSELNVNALELDDSALYLCASSPSTGGGETQYFGPGTRLLVL.